The rows below give T cell receptor beta chains drawn from one sample of a study of regulatory T cells in long-lasting Graves disease. Each CDR3 protein gets one entry after TCRdb re-called the multiplex PCR reads with MiXCR. The table lists 300,000 to 450,000 distinct CDR3 sequences, roughly 15% of them singletons. The sequenced sample was peripheral blood mononuclear cells (PBMCs), obtained at new diagnosis, from a patient treated with antithyroid drugs. The receptors were gathered from a female donor with Graves disease. Each CDR3 is given with its conserved first and last residue. Each record gives: J gene, D gene, V gene, clone size, CDR3 DNA, CDR3 protein. A D gene is named only where the DNA matches it firmly. Some rows mark clone size as missing; the rest say once, few, many or name a class of expanded clone.

J: TRBJ2-3; D: TRBD2; V: TRBV20-1; size: many; DNA: TGCAGTGCTAGAGAGCGGCGGGAGTGGGGAGATACGCAGTATTTT; CDR3: CSARERREWGDTQYF
J: TRBJ1-2; D: TRBD1; V: TRBV10-3; size: many; DNA: TGTGCCATCGCCGGGACAGAAGAACCAACCAGGGGGGATAACTATGGCTACACCTTC; CDR3: CAIAGTEEPTRGDNYGYTF
J: TRBJ1-2; D: TRBD1; V: TRBV7-2; size: once; DNA: TGTGCCAGCAGCTTAGCGCTAATACCCCGACAGGGGGTAGATGGCTACACCTTC; CDR3: CASSLALIPRQGVDGYTF
J: TRBJ2-3; D: .; V: TRBV5-1; size: many; DNA: TGCGCCAGCAGCTTGGGAGCGGGCACAGATACGCAGTATTTT; CDR3: CASSLGAGTDTQYF
J: TRBJ2-1; D: TRBD2; V: TRBV18; size: .; DNA: TGTGCCAGCTCACCTTACTCGGCTAGCGGGAGCAATGAGCAGTTCTTC; CDR3: CASSPYSASGSNEQFF
J: TRBJ2-7; D: TRBD1; V: TRBV12-3/TRBV12-4; size: many; DNA: TGTGCCAGCAGCCGCCCCGGGACAGGGGTTGACGAGCAGTACTTC; CDR3: CASSRPGTGVDEQYF
J: TRBJ1-1; D: TRBD1; V: TRBV7-9; size: many; DNA: TGTGCCAGCAGCTTAGTGCAGGGGGGGAACACTGAAGCTTTCTTT; CDR3: CASSLVQGGNTEAFF
J: TRBJ1-4; D: .; V: TRBV2; size: many; DNA: TGTGCCAGCAGTGAAGGTCATCTCCATAATGAAAAACTGTTTTTT; CDR3: CASSEGHLHNEKLFF
J: TRBJ2-1; D: .; V: TRBV7-3; size: many; DNA: TGTGCCAGCAGCTTCGGCGGGAAACAGCAGTTCTTC; CDR3: CASSFGGKQQFF
J: TRBJ1-5; D: .; V: TRBV5-6; size: .; DNA: TGTGCCAGCAGCTTGTGGGGACGAGGGAACAATCAGCCCCAGCATTTT; CDR3: CASSLWGRGNNQPQHF
J: TRBJ2-1; D: .; V: TRBV12-3/TRBV12-4; size: few; DNA: TGTGCCAGCAGTTTAGGGCCGGGAGTCTACAATGAGCAGTTCTTC; CDR3: CASSLGPGVYNEQFF
J: TRBJ1-1; D: .; V: TRBV6-2/TRBV6-3; size: many; DNA: TGTGCCAGCAGTAACTACAGGGTTAACACTGAAGCTTTCTTT; CDR3: CASSNYRVNTEAFF
J: TRBJ2-5; D: TRBD2; V: TRBV29-1; size: .; DNA: TGCAGCGTTGAAGATCTGGGGCTAGCGGGAGTGGTAGAGACCCAGTACTTC; CDR3: CSVEDLGLAGVVETQYF
J: TRBJ2-1; D: .; V: TRBV7-9; size: many; DNA: TGTGCCAGCAGCTCCCCCCCGCGGGGCTACAATGAGCAGTTCTTC; CDR3: CASSSPPRGYNEQFF
J: TRBJ1-5; D: TRBD1; V: TRBV12-3/TRBV12-4; size: many; DNA: TGTGCCAGCAGTGAGGGACAGCCGACCCAGCATTTT; CDR3: CASSEGQPTQHF
J: TRBJ1-1; D: .; V: TRBV6-5; size: few; DNA: TGTGCCAGCAGTTACATGGGTGATCTTGAAGCTTTCTTT; CDR3: CASSYMGDLEAFF
J: TRBJ2-3; D: .; V: TRBV27; size: .; DNA: TGTGCCAGCAGATACGTAAGCATAGATACGCAGTATTTT; CDR3: CASRYVSIDTQYF
J: TRBJ1-1; D: .; V: TRBV5-1; size: .; DNA: TGCGCCAGCAGCTTGAGCTTAGGTCGGAACACTGAAGCTTTCTTT; CDR3: CASSLSLGRNTEAFF
J: TRBJ1-5; D: TRBD1; V: TRBV2; size: many; DNA: TGTGCCAGCAGTGGACCGGGACAGGTATATCAGCCCCAGCATTTT; CDR3: CASSGPGQVYQPQHF
J: TRBJ2-7; D: .; V: TRBV10-3; size: many; DNA: TGTGCCATCAGTGAAGCCCGGGGGCCGGGTGAGCAGTACTTC; CDR3: CAISEARGPGEQYF
J: TRBJ2-6; D: .; V: TRBV6-2/TRBV6-3; size: many; DNA: TGTGCCAGCAGTTACTCATCATCATCATTGGCGCGGTTTGGGGCCAACGTCCTGACTTTC; CDR3: CASSYSSSSLARFGANVLTF
J: TRBJ2-1; D: .; V: TRBV28; size: many; DNA: TGTGCCAGCAGGAGGTCACTCTCCGAACCGTTCTTC; CDR3: CASRRSLSEPFF
J: TRBJ1-2; D: TRBD1; V: TRBV7-9; size: .; DNA: TGTGCCAGCAGCCCCGGGACAGGGGAGAGCTATGGCTACACCTTC; CDR3: CASSPGTGESYGYTF
J: TRBJ1-4; D: .; V: TRBV6-1; size: few; DNA: TGTGCCAGCAGTGGGCGGACAACTAATGAAAAACTGTTTTTT; CDR3: CASSGRTTNEKLFF
J: TRBJ2-5; D: .; V: TRBV28; size: many; DNA: TGTGCCAGCAGTCCTGGGGCCCAAGAGACCCAGTACTTC; CDR3: CASSPGAQETQYF
J: TRBJ2-1; D: TRBD1; V: TRBV7-9; size: many; DNA: TGTGCCAGCAGCTTATCTGGGACAGGGGGTAATGAGCAGTTCTTC; CDR3: CASSLSGTGGNEQFF
J: TRBJ2-1; D: TRBD2; V: TRBV27; size: many; DNA: TGTGCCAGCAGTTTATCGCCGGGACTAGGGGATGAGCAGTTCTTC; CDR3: CASSLSPGLGDEQFF
J: TRBJ2-3; D: .; V: TRBV9; size: many; DNA: TGTGCCAGCAGCGTAGCCAGCTCGACAGATACGCAGTATTTT; CDR3: CASSVASSTDTQYF
J: TRBJ2-1; D: TRBD1; V: TRBV20-1; size: many; DNA: TGCAGTGCGGAGGGACAGGGGAGCTACAATGAGCAGTTCTTC; CDR3: CSAEGQGSYNEQFF
J: TRBJ1-4; D: .; V: TRBV7-2; size: many; DNA: TGTGCCAGCAGCTATAAGGGGGGGGACGAAAAACTGTTTTTT; CDR3: CASSYKGGDEKLFF
J: TRBJ2-1; D: .; V: TRBV5-1; size: many; DNA: TGCGCCAGCAGCTTGGGAAAAATTAATGAGCAGTTCTTC; CDR3: CASSLGKINEQFF
J: TRBJ2-3; D: .; V: TRBV19; size: .; DNA: TGTGCCAGTAGTATTTGGGCGGCAGATACGCAGTATTTT; CDR3: CASSIWAADTQYF
J: TRBJ1-5; D: TRBD1; V: TRBV7-2; size: .; DNA: TGTGCCAGCAGCTTAATTCGGCAGGGGGACAATCAGCCCCAGCATTTT; CDR3: CASSLIRQGDNQPQHF
J: TRBJ2-7; D: .; V: TRBV2; size: .; DNA: TGTGCCAGCAGTGAAAGGAAATACGAGCAGTACTTC; CDR3: CASSERKYEQYF
J: TRBJ1-5; D: .; V: TRBV4-1; size: many; DNA: TGCGCCAGCAGCGGGCAGGGCCCCCAGCCCCAGCATTTT; CDR3: CASSGQGPQPQHF
J: TRBJ1-4; D: .; V: TRBV20-1; size: many; DNA: TGCAGTGCTAGAGATCCGGGGACTGGAAATGAAAAACTGTTTTTT; CDR3: CSARDPGTGNEKLFF
J: TRBJ1-2; D: .; V: TRBV19; size: .; DNA: TGTGCCAGTAGCCTGGACCTGTTTGGCTACACCTTC; CDR3: CASSLDLFGYTF
J: TRBJ2-1; D: TRBD2; V: TRBV7-9; size: many; DNA: TGTGCCAGCAGTCTTCTAGCGGGAGCAGGTAATGAGCAGTTCTTC; CDR3: CASSLLAGAGNEQFF